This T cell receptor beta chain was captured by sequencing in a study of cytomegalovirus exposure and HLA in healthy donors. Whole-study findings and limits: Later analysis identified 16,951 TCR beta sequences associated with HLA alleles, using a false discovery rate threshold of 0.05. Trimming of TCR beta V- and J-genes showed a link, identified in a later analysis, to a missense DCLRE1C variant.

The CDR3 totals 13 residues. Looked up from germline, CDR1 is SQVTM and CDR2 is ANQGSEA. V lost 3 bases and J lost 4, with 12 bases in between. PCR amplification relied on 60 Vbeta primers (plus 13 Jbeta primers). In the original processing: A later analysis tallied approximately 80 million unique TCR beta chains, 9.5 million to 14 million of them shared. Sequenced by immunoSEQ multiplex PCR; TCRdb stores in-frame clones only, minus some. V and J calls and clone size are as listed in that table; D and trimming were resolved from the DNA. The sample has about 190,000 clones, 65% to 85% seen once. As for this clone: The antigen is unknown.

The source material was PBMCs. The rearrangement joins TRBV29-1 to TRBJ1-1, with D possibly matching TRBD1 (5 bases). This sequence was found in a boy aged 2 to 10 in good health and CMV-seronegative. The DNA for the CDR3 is TGCAGCGTTGATGCCCGGGGGAGCACTGAAGCTTTCTTT. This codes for CSVDARGSTEAFF.